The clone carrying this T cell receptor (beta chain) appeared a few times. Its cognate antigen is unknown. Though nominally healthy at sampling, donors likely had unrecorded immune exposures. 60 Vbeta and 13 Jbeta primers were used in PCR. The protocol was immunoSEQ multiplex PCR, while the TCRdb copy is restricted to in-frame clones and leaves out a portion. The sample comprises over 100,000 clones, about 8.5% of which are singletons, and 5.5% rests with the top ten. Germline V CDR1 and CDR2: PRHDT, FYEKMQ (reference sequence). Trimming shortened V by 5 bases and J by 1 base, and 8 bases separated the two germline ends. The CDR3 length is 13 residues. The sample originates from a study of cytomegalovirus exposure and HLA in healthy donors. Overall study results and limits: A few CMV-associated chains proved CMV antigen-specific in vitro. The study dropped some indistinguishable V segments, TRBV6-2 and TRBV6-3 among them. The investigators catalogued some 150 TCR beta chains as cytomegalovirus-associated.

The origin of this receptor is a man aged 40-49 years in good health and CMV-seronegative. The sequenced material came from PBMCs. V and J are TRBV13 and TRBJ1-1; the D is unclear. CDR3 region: CASSPTENTEAFF. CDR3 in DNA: TGTGCCAGCAGCCCAACAGAGAACACTGAAGCTTTCTTT.